The 5 T cell receptor beta chains below come from one sample, sequenced in a study of T cells after posttransplantation cyclophosphamide. Profiled with immunoSEQ multiplex PCR; TCRdb holds only in-frame clones, not every one. The sample records approximately 19,000 clones, around 89% being singletons. Controls had myeloablative marrow grafts with methotrexate and calcineurin inhibitor, sampled at 1 year. This material consisted of PBMCs, taken roughly 49 weeks after allogeneic stem cell transplant with calcineurin inhibitor and methotrexate. The receptors come from a female patient aged 30 to 40 who received an allogeneic stem cell transplant from an unrelated donor, was CMV-positive, and had acute and chronic GVHD. The T cells may partly be graft donor cells.

This chain links TRBV5-8 with TRBJ2-2; D is uncertain. Trimming removed 0 bases from V and 3 bases from J, with 9 bases in between. The CDR3 is 15 residues long. The germline V gene has CDR1 SGHTS and CDR2 YDEGEE. The DNA of the CDR3 is TGTGCCAGCAGCTTGGGCTCTTCGGACACCGGGGAGCTGTTTTTT. Its protein product is CASSLGSSDTGELFF.

The rearrangement uses TRBV6-1 and TRBJ2-4, with D possibly being TRBD1 (6 bases). This CDR3 region has 13 residues. Per germline, CDR1 MNHNS and CDR2 SASEGT. V shed 7 bases and J shed 4 bases, with 11 bases lying between them. The CDR3 DNA reads TGTGCCAGCACCGAGGGGGAGAAAAACATTCAGTACTTC. It codes for CASTEGEKNIQYF.

V is TRBV16 and J is TRBJ2-2; weak D call: TRBD2 (6 bases). The germline V and J ends were trimmed by 1 base and 4 bases, with 10 bases remaining between them. The CDR3 covers 15 residues. Germline lookup yields CDR1 KGHSY and CDR2 FQNENV. CDR3 sequence (DNA): TGTGCCAGCAGCCAATGGGGGGACCTCACCGGGGAGCTGTTTTTT. The encoded protein is CASSQWGDLTGELFF. Combining the CDR3 with reference TRBV16 and TRBJ2-2 gives the whole variable domain GEEVAQTPKHLVRGEGQKAKLYCAPIKGHSYVFWYQQVLKNEFKFLISFQNENVFDETGMPKERFSAKCLPNSPCSLEIQATKLEDSAVYFCASSQWGDLTGELFFGEGSRLTVL.

The J gene is TRBJ2-5, the V gene TRBV20-1, with D unclear. This CDR3 has 11 amino acids. V was cut by 3 bases and J by 1 base, with 3 bases left in between. CDR1 DFQATT and CDR2 SNEGSKA come from the germline V gene (reference sequence). Here the CDR3 DNA reads TGCAGTGCTAGCGGCCAAGAGACCCAGTACTTC. Translated: CSASGQETQYF.

This clone was seen just once. The genes are TRBV5-4 and TRBJ2-7; 10 nucleotides agree with TRBD2. This CDR3 is 16 amino acids long. J gave up 2 bases and V 0 bases, and 5 bases lay outside the gene matches. Germline lookup yields CDR1 SGHNT and CDR2 YYREEE (reference sequence). The CDR3 is CASSLGRAGGTYEQYF. CDR3 DNA sequence: TGTGCCAGCAGCTTGGGAAGAGCGGGAGGGACCTACGAGCAGTACTTC.